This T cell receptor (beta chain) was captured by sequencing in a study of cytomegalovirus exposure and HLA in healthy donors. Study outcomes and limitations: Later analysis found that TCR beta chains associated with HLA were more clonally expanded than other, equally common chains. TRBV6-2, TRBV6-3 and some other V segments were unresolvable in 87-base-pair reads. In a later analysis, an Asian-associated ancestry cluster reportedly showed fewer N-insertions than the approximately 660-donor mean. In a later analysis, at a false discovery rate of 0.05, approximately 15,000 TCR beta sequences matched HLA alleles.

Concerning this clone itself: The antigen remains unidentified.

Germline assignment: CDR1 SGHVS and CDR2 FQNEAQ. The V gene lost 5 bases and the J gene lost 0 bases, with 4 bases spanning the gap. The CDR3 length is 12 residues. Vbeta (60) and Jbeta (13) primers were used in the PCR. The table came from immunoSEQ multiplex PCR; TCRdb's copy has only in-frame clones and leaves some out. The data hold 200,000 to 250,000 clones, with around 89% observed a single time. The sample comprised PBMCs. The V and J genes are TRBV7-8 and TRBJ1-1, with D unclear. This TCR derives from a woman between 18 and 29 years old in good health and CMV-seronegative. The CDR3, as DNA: TGTGCCAGCAGCGCTATGAACACTGAAGCTTTCTTT. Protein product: CASSAMNTEAFF.